The next 26 T cell receptor beta chains were all read from a single sample in a study of T cell responses to AZD1222 COVID-19 vaccine. Libraries were prepared by immunoSEQ multiplex PCR; TCRdb keeps only in-frame clonotypes and omits some of them. The sample holds tens of thousands of clones, 80% to 85% seen once. This sample comprised peripheral blood, obtained on day 0 of AZD1222 vaccination. All receptors come from an adult in good health.

The chain links TRBV5-4 to TRBJ1-6; TRBD1 matches at 7 bases. CDR3 length: 14 residues. The J segment lost 10 bases and the V segment lost 4 bases, leaving 8 bases of the junction unmatched. The germline V gene has CDR1 SGHNT and CDR2 YYREEE (reference sequence). Here the CDR3 DNA reads TGTGCCAGCAGCAACGCAGGGGGTGGGTCACCCCTCCACTTT. It yields the protein CASSNAGGGSPLHF.

The rearrangement uses TRBV6-5 and TRBJ1-4; TRBD1 agrees at 7 bases. J gave up 2 bases and V 2 bases, and 2 bases lay outside the gene matches. This CDR3 is 15 amino acids long. CDR1 and CDR2 from the germline V gene are MNHEY and SVGAGI. The CDR3 loop reads CASSYGTVTNEKLFF. Here the CDR3 DNA reads TGTGCCAGCAGTTACGGGACAGTCACTAATGAAAAACTGTTTTTT.

The CDR3 DNA reads as TGCGCCAGCAGCCAGTTACAGGGATCTAATGAAAAACTGTTTTTT. Translating it yields CASSQLQGSNEKLFF. The chain joins TRBV4-1 to TRBJ1-4; D perhaps matches TRBD1 (6 bases). Trimming left V 3 bases short and J 3 bases short, with 11 bases between. The CDR3 totals 15 residues. CDR1 MGHRA and CDR2 YSYEKL come from the germline V gene.

The genes are TRBV3-1 (or the pseudogene TRBV3-2) and TRBJ2-5, with a possible D match to TRBD1 (5 bases). Germline V gene data show CDR1 as LGHDT and CDR2 as YNNKEL (reference sequence). This CDR3 has 15 residues. V shed 0 bases and J shed 3 bases, with 11 bases lying between them. The CDR3 DNA reads as TGTGCCAGCAGCCAAGATTTAACAGGTGAAGAGACCCAGTACTTC. Translation gives CASSQDLTGEETQYF.

This clone showed up just a few times. This sequence joins TRBV5-6 and TRBJ2-1; 7 nucleotides align to TRBD1. V shed 3 bases and J 2 bases; nucleotides not matched to a gene: 5. CDR3 length equals 15 residues. Germline assignment: CDR1 SGHDT and CDR2 YYEEEE. The chain's CDR3 is CASSSWDRTYNEQFF. CDR3 nucleotide sequence: TGTGCCAGCAGCTCCTGGGACAGAACCTACAATGAGCAGTTCTTC.

The rearrangement joins TRBV10-2 to TRBJ2-5; perhaps TRBD1 as D (6 bases). The CDR3 length is 16 residues. With 7 bases removed from V and 1 base from J, the gap between germline ends came to 19 bases. Germline V gives CDR1 WSHSY, CDR2 SAAADI. CDR3 DNA sequence: TGCGCCAGCACCCAGGGGAAGGGGCGCGTCCAAGAGACCCAGTACTTC. Its translation: CASTQGKGRVQETQYF.

The sample holds a few counts of this clone. V is TRBV3-1 (or the pseudogene TRBV3-2) and J is TRBJ2-2; D remains ambiguous. Trimming took 0 bases from V and 6 from J, leaving 17 bases between them. This CDR3 region has 17 residues. CDR1 and CDR2 from the germline V gene are LGHDT and YNNKEL (reference sequence). DNA of the CDR3: TGTGCCAGCAGCCAAGATTTACATCCTGCCTTGTCCGGGGAGCTGTTTTTT. Its protein product is CASSQDLHPALSGELFF.

The chain joins TRBV7-8 to TRBJ2-3; 7 positions match TRBD2. The CDR3 is 17 residues long. The J segment lost 0 bases and the V segment lost 8 bases, leaving 14 bases of the junction unmatched. CDR1 and CDR2 from the germline V gene are SGHVS and FQNEAQ. The CDR3 here is CASRGLAEVSSTDTQYF. The CDR3 DNA reads as TGTGCCAGCCGTGGGCTAGCGGAGGTCTCTAGCACAGATACGCAGTATTTT.

The chain is built from TRBV2 and TRBJ2-2; TRBD2 agrees at 9 bases. V shed 4 bases and J 9 bases; nucleotides not matched to a gene: 9. The CDR3 totals 15 residues. From germline, CDR1 is SNHLY and CDR2 FYNNEI. CDR3 sequence reads: CASSASGAGHRELFF. Written as DNA, the CDR3 is TGTGCCAGCAGTGCTAGCGGGGCAGGCCACCGGGAGCTGTTTTTT. The full variable domain, in which reference TRBV2 and TRBJ2-2 provide the parts outside the CDR3, is EPEVTQTPSHQVTQMGQEVILRCVPISNHLYFYWYRQILGQKVEFLVSFYNNEISEKSEIFDDQFSVERPDGSNFTLKIRSTKLEDSAMYFCASSASGAGHRELFFGEGSRLTVL.

This chain uses TRBV3-1 (or the pseudogene TRBV3-2) with TRBJ2-3, with D possibly TRBD2 on 5 matching bases. This CDR3 has 15 amino acids. Germline-derived CDR1 and CDR2 are LGHDT and YNNKEL (reference sequence). V was cut by 4 bases and J by 0 bases, with 11 bases left in between. The CDR3 sequence: CASSPTWTSTDTQYF. CDR3 nucleotide sequence: TGTGCCAGCAGCCCCACTTGGACTAGCACAGATACGCAGTATTTT.

This clone was recorded only once. This sequence joins TRBV5-6 and TRBJ1-6; D might be TRBD1 (6 bases). Germline V gene lookup returns CDR1 SGHDT and CDR2 YYEEEE. The CDR3 consists of 18 residues. The V and J ends lost 0 bases and 7 bases respectively, with 20 bases between them. CDR3 nucleotides: TGTGCCAGCAGCTTGGTGTATCGGGGGGCTGGTAGAAATTCACCCCTCCACTTT. This gives the protein CASSLVYRGAGRNSPLHF.

The chain has TRBV7-9 and TRBJ2-1; D is perhaps TRBD2 (6 bases). Trimming stripped 5 bases from V and 0 bases from J, with 14 bases between. The V gene's germline CDR1 is SEHNR and CDR2 FQNEAQ (reference sequence). This CDR3 is built from 16 residues. Here the CDR3 reads CASSPSRGSSYNEQFF. The CDR3 DNA is TGTGCCAGCAGCCCCTCGCGGGGTAGCTCCTACAATGAGCAGTTCTTC.

This chain joins TRBV6-5 and TRBJ2-2; unclear D gene. The CDR3 consists of 12 residues. Germline CDR1 reads MNHEY; CDR2 reads SVGAGI. V was clipped by 6 bases and J by 6 bases, with 8 bases between them. Here the CDR3 reads CASSVGAGELFF. CDR3 bases: TGTGCCAGCAGCGTTGGGGCCGGGGAGCTGTTTTTT.

The chain carries TRBV7-2 and TRBJ2-1, with D possibly matching TRBD1 (6 bases). Germline V lookup: CDR1 SGHTA, CDR2 FQGNSA. The ends were cut back, 2 bases at V and 16 bases at J, with 15 bases in the middle. This CDR3 comprises 12 residues. The CDR3 region has the DNA TGTGCCAGCAGCTTAACTCCAGGGGACCTATTCTTC. Translation: CASSLTPGDLFF.

The genes are TRBV6-1 and TRBJ2-1, with 11 positions matching TRBD2. This CDR3 comprises 19 residues. The trim removed 4 bases at V and 1 base at J, leaving 12 bases unmatched. Germline V lookup: CDR1 MNHNS, CDR2 SASEGT. The CDR3 DNA sequence: TGTGCCAGCAGTGCTGCCCTAGCGGGGGGTACGGGGTCCTACAATGAGCAGTTCTTC. Its protein is CASSAALAGGTGSYNEQFF.

The chain recombines TRBV4-3 with TRBJ1-2; possible D gene TRBD1, 5 bases. There are 16 residues in the CDR3. V lost 0 bases to trimming and J lost 4 bases, with 15 bases between them. CDR1 and CDR2 from the germline V gene are LGHNA and YSLEER. The CDR3 loop is CASSQDRRGRAYGYTF. The CDR3 DNA reads as TGCGCCAGCAGCCAAGATAGAAGGGGTCGTGCCTATGGCTACACCTTC.

The V and J genes are TRBV6-5 and TRBJ1-1, with D unclear. CDR1 is MNHEY and CDR2 is SVGAGI in the germline V gene. There are 14 residues in the CDR3. V lost 8 bases and J lost 0, with 13 bases in between. The CDR3 DNA sequence: TGTGCCAGCGGAGGCAGATCCCTGAACACTGAAGCTTTCTTT. This sequence encodes CASGGRSLNTEAFF.

This clone was picked up one time. The J gene is TRBJ2-1, the V gene TRBV28; weak D call: TRBD2 (5 bases). V shed 1 base and J shed 4 bases, with 14 bases lying between them. Germline CDR1 MDHEN, CDR2 SYDVKM. CDR3 size: 16 residues. CDR3 region: CASSLYAQRSYNEQFF. CDR3 DNA sequence: TGTGCCAGCAGTTTATACGCCCAGCGGAGTTACAATGAGCAGTTCTTC.

This sequence joins TRBV11-2 and TRBJ1-4; TRBD1 aligns across 7 bases. V lost 5 bases, J lost 7 bases, and 10 bases stayed unmatched. Germline CDR1 and CDR2: SGHAT and FQNNGV. CDR3 length equals 15 residues. CDR3 bases: TGTGCCAGCAGCGTTGACAGAGGGGGCGGTGAAAAACTGTTTTTT. This encodes CASSVDRGGGEKLFF.

A few counts support this clone. The V call is TRBV7-9, the J call TRBJ2-7; tentative D call: TRBD2 (5 bases). The CDR3 runs to 18 residues. Germline V gives CDR1 SEHNR, CDR2 FQNEAQ (reference sequence). V lost 3 bases and J lost 3, with 24 bases in between. CDR3 residues: CASSFSDIGSGNLYEQYF. DNA of the CDR3: TGTGCCAGCAGCTTTTCGGATATAGGTTCCGGGAATCTCTACGAGCAGTACTTC. The whole variable domain, remainder taken from reference TRBV7-9 and TRBJ2-7, is DTGVSQNPRHKITKRGQNVTFRCDPISEHNRLYWYRQTLGQGPEFLTYFQNEAQLEKSRLLSDRFSAERPKGSFSTLEIQRTEQGDSAMYLCASSFSDIGSGNLYEQYFGPGTRLTVT.

The J gene is TRBJ1-1, the V gene TRBV12-5; D possibly corresponds to TRBD1 (6 bases). Germline V CDR1 and CDR2: LGHNT, FRNRAP. Trimming cost V 1 base and J 0 bases, with 6 bases left between them. The CDR3 contains 14 residues. In nucleotides, the CDR3 is TGTGCTAGTGGTTTGGACAGGGTGAACACTGAAGCTTTCTTT. Residues: CASGLDRVNTEAFF.

The CDR3 here is CASSKTPETQYF. In DNA, the CDR3 is TGTGCCAGCAGCAAGACCCCAGAGACCCAGTACTTC. The chain couples TRBV11-2 to TRBJ2-5, with D unclear. The germline V and J ends were trimmed by 5 bases and 4 bases, with 8 bases remaining between them. CDR1 SGHAT and CDR2 FQNNGV come from the germline V gene. This CDR3 contains 12 residues.

This rearrangement joins TRBV29-1 to TRBJ1-1, with a tentative D call TRBD1 (6 bases). Germline lookup yields CDR1 SQVTM and CDR2 ANQGSEA. Between the trimmed V and J ends, which lost 0 bases and 1 base, there was a span of 24 bases. The CDR3 has 19 residues. The CDR3 reads CSVEDAWGARRMKNTEAFF. CDR3 sequence (DNA): TGCAGCGTTGAAGATGCCTGGGGGGCGCGACGGATGAAGAACACTGAAGCTTTCTTT.

The genes are TRBV27 and TRBJ2-7; TRBD1 agrees at 7 bases. The CDR3 has 15 amino acids. V was clipped by 4 bases and J by 0 bases; unmatched bases: 6. The germline gives CDR1 MNHEY, CDR2 SMNVEV (reference sequence). The CDR3 DNA reads as TGTGCCAGCAGTTCCGGACAGGTGAGCTCCTACGAGCAGTACTTC. This sequence encodes CASSSGQVSSYEQYF.

J is TRBJ1-1 and V is TRBV3-1 (or the pseudogene TRBV3-2); 8 bases match TRBD1. The CDR3 length is 14 residues. V was pared by 2 bases and J by 4 bases, with 3 bases of the junction left unmatched. Germline lookup yields CDR1 LGHDT and CDR2 YNNKEL (reference sequence). The CDR3 nucleotides are TGTGCCAGCAGCCAAACAGGGGGGGCCACTGAAGCTTTCTTT. Its protein is CASSQTGGATEAFF.

For the CDR3, the DNA is TGCGCCAGCAGCTTGGCCGGAGACATTACAGATACGCAGTATTTT. Encoded protein: CASSLAGDITDTQYF. This sequence joins TRBV5-1 and TRBJ2-3; D ambiguous. The germline gives CDR1 SGHRS, CDR2 YFSETQ. V shed 0 bases and J shed 3 bases, with 11 bases lying between them. This CDR3 is built from 15 residues.